The source of this T cell receptor beta chain is a study of T-cell memory formation after mild COVID-19. CDR3 length equals 14 residues. Germline V CDR1 and CDR2: LGHNA, YSLEER. Deletions cut 0 bases from V and 1 base from J, with 7 bases between. TCRdb recomputed calls from the 5' RACE reads with MiXCR, one row per CDR3 protein. The repertoire holds a few hundred thousand distinct CDR3 sequences, with about a fifth as singletons. Sequencing was done on a sample of PBMCs or a T cell subset sorted from them (not recorded which). This clonotype originated in an adult woman who had mild COVID-19 (a few samples of this study predate the infection). Cell type and time point are not known. The V and J genes are TRBV4-3 and TRBJ2-7, with a possible D match to TRBD1 (5 bases). Here the CDR3 DNA reads TGCGCCAGCAGCCAAGAGACAGATTCCTACGAGCAGTACTTC. Protein: CASSQETDSYEQYF.